This T cell receptor (beta chain) is drawn from a study of CD8 T cells in ankylosing spondylitis. Remarks on this clonotype: Its antigen remains unknown.

The CDR3 is made up of 13 amino acids. V was trimmed by 0 bases and J by 2 bases, leaving 8 bases between them. Per the germline V gene, CDR1 is GTSNPN and CDR2 is SVGIG (reference sequence). TCRdb called the 5' RACE reads again in MiXCR, with one record for every CDR3 protein. This table holds under 300,000 distinct CDR3 sequences, about 10% found once. Broader study findings: Matched ankylosing spondylitis synovial fluid reportedly showed significant enrichment of disease-linked clones. Characteristic, it appeared, of ankylosing spondylitis blood was a TCR beta motif of eight or nine highly homologous variants.

Sequencing used blood, either unsorted or a sorted T cell fraction (not recorded which). This clonotype was obtained from a male donor with ankylosing spondylitis or in good health (not recorded which). This rearrangement joins TRBV30 to TRBJ2-7; D is unclear. The CDR3 loop reads CAWSVQPTYEQYF. The CDR3 region has the DNA TGTGCCTGGAGTGTACAGCCAACCTACGAGCAGTACTTC.